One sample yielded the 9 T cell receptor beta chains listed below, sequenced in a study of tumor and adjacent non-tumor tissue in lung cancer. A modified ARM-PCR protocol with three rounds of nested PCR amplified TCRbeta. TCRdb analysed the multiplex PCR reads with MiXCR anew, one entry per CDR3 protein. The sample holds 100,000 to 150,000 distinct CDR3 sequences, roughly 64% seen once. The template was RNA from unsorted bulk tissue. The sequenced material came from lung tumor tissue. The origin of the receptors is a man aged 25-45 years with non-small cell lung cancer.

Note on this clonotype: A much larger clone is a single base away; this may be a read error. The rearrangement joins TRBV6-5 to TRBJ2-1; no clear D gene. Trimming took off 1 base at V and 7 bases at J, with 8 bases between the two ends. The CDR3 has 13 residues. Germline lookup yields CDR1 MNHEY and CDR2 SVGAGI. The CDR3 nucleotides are TGTGCCAGCAGTTACTTTATAGGGAATGAGCAGTTCTTC. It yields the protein CASSYFIGNEQFF.

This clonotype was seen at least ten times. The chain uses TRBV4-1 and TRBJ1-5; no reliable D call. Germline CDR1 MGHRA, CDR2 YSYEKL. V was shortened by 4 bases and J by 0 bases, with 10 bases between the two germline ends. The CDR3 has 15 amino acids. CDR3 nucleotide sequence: TGCGCCAGCAGCCTAGGCTATTATAGCAATCAGCCCCAGCATTTT. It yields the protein CASSLGYYSNQPQHF.

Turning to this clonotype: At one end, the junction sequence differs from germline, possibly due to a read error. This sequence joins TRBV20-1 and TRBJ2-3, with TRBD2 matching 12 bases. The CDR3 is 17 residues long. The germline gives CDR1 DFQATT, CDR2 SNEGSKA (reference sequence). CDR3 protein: CSAKRLAGAASTDTQYF. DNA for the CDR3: TGCAGTGCCAAGAGACTAGCGGGGGCCGCTAGCACAGATACCCAGTATTTT.

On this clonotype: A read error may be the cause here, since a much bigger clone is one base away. CDR3 nucleotides: TGTGCCAGCAGCTTGAACCCTAGGGGTAACTATGGCTACACCTTC. Translating gives CASSLNPRGNYGYTF. The chain has TRBV5-5 and TRBJ1-2, with D possibly matching TRBD1 (5 bases). Germline CDR1 is SGHKS and CDR2 is YYEKEE (reference sequence). The CDR3 is made up of 15 amino acids. Trimming shortened V by 1 base and J by 1 base, and 11 bases separated the two germline ends.

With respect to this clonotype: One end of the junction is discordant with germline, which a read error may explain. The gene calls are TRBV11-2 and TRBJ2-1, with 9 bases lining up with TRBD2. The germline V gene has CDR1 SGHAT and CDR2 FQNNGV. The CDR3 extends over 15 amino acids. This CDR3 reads CASSFIAGGSNEQFF. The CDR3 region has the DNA TGTGCCAGCAGCTTTATCGCGGGAGGGAGTAATGAGCAGTTTTTC.

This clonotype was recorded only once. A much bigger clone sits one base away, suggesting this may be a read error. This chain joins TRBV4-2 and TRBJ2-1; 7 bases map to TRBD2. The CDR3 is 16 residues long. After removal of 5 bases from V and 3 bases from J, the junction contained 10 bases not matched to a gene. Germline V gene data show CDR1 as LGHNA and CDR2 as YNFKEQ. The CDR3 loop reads CASSSEPGDYYNEQFF. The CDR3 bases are TGTGCCAGCAGCTCGGAGCCGGGGGACTACTACAATGAGCAGTTCTTC.

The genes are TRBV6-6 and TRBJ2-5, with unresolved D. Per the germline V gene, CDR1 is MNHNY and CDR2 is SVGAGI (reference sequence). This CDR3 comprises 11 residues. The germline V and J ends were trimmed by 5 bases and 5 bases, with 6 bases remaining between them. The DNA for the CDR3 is TGTGCCAGCAGTCACGACGAGACCCAGTACTTC. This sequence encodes CASSHDETQYF.

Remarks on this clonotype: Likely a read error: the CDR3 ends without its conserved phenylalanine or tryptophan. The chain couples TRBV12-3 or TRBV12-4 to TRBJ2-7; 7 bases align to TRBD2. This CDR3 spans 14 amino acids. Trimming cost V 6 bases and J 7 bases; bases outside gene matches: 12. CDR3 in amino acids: CASRRPAGSGEQYI. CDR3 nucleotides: TGTGCCAGCAGAAGACCAGCGGGGTCAGGGGAGCAGTACATC.

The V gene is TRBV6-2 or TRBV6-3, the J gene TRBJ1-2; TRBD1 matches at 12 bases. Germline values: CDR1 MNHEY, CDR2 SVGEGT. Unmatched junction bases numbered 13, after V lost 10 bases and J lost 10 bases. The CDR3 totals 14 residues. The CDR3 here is CANSPGTGGEDYTF. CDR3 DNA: TGTGCCAACAGCCCCGGGACAGGGGGCGAAGACTACACCTTC.